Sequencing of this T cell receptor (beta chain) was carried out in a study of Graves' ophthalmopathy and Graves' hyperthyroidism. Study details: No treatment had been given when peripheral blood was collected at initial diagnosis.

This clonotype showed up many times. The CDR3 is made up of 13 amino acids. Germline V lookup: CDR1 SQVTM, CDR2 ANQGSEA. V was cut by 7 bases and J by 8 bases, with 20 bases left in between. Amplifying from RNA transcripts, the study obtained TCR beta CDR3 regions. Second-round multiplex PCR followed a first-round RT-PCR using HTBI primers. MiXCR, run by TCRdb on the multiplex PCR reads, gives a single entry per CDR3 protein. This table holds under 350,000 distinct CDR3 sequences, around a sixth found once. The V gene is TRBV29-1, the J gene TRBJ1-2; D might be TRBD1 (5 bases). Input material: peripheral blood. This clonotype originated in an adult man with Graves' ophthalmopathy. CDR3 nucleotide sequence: TGCAGCGGTAGGGACGGACTCTCCGCGGGCTACACCTTC. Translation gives CSGRDGLSAGYTF. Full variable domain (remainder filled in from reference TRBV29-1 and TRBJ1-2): SAVISQKPSRDICQRGTSLTIQCQVDSQVTMMFWYRQQPGQSLTLIATANQGSEATYESGFVIDKFPISRPNLTFSTLTVSNMSPEDSSIYLCSGRDGLSAGYTFGSGTRLTVV.